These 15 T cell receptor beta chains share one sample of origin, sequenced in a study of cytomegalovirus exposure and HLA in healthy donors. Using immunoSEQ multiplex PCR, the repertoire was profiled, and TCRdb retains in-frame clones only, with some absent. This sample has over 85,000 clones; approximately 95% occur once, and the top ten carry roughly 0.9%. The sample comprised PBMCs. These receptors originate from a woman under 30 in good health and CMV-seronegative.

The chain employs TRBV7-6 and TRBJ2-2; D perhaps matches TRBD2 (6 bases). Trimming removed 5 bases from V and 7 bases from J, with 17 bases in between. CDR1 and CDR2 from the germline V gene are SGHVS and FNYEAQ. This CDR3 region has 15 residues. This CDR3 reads CASSLEVGGHGELFF. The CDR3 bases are TGTGCCAGCAGCCTGGAGGTGGGGGGTCACGGGGAGCTGTTTTTT.

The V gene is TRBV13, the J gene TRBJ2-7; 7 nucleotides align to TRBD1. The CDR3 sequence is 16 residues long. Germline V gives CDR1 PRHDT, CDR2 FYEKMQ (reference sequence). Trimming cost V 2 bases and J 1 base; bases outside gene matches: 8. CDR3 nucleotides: TGTGCCAGCAGCTTAAACCGGGACAGAGAGTCCTACGAGCAGTACTTC. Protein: CASSLNRDRESYEQYF.

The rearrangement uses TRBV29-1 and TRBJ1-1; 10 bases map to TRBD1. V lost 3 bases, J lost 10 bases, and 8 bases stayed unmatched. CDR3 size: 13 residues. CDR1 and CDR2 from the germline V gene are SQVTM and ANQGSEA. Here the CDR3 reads CSVDPGQGVGAFF. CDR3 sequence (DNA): TGCAGCGTTGATCCCGGACAGGGGGTCGGAGCTTTCTTT.

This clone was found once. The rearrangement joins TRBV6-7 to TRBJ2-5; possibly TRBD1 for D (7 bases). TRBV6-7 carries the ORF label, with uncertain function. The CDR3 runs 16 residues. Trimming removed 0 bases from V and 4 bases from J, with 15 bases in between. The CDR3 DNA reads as TGTGCCAGCAGTTACTCGAAAAACAGGGGAGGAGAGACCCAGTACTTC. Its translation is CASSYSKNRGGETQYF.

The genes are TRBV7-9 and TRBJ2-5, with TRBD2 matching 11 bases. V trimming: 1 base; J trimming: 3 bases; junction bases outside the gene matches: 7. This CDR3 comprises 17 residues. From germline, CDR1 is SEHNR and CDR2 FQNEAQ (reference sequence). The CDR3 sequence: CASSLGIAGGPEETQYF. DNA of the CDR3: TGTGCCAGCAGCTTAGGGATAGCGGGGGGGCCCGAAGAGACCCAGTACTTC.

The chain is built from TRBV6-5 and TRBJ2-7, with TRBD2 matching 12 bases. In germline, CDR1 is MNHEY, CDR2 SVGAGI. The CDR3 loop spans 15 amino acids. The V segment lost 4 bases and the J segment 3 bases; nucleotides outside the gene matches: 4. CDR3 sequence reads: CASSWTTSGSYEQYF. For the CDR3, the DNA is TGTGCCAGCAGTTGGACGACTAGCGGGAGCTACGAGCAGTACTTC.

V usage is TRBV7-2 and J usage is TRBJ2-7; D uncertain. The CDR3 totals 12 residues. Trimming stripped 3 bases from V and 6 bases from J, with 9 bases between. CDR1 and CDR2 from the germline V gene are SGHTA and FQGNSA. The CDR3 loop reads CASSFIRSEQYF. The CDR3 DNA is TGTGCCAGCAGCTTCATCCGCAGCGAGCAGTACTTC.

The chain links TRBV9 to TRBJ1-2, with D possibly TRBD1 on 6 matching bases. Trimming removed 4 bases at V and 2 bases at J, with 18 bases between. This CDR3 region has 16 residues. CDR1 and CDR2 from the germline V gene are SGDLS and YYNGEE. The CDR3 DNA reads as TGTGCCAGCAGCCCACCTAAGTGGGGGCAGAACTATGGCTACACCTTC. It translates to CASSPPKWGQNYGYTF.

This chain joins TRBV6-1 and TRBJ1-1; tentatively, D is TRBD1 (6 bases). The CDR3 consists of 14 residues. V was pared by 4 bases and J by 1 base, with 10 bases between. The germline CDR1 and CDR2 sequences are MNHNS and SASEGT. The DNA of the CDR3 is TGTGCCAGCAGTGCCGGGACAACGAACACTGAAGCTTTCTTT. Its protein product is CASSAGTTNTEAFF.

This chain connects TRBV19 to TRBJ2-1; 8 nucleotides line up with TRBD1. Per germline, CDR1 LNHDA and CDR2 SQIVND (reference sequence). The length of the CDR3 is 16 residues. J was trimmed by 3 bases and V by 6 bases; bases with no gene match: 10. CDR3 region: CASSNPGTGYYNEQFF. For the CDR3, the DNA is TGTGCCAGTAGCAACCCGGGGACAGGATACTACAATGAGCAGTTCTTC.

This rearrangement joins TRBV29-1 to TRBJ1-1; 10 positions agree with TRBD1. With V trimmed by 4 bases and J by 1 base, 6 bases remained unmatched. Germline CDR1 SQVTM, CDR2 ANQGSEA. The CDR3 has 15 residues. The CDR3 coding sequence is TGCAGCGTTGCCGACAGGGGGCAAGGGAACACTGAAGCTTTCTTT. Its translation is CSVADRGQGNTEAFF.

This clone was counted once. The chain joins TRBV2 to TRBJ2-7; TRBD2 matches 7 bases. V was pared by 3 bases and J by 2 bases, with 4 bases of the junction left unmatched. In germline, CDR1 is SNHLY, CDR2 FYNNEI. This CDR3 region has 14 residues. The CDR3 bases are TGTGCCAGCAGTGATTCTAGCGGAACCTACGAGCAGTACTTC. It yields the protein CASSDSSGTYEQYF.

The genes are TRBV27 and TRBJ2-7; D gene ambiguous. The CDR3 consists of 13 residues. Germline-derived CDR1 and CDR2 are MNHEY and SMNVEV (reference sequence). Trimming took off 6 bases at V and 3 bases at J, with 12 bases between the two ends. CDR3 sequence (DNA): TGTGCCAGCAGCTCCATGATCAGCTACGAGCAGTACTTC. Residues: CASSSMISYEQYF.

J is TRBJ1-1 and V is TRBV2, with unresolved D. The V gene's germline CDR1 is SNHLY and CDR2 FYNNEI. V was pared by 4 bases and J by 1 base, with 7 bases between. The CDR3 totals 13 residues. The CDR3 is CASSGQKNTEAFF. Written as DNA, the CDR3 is TGTGCCAGCAGTGGTCAGAAGAACACTGAAGCTTTCTTT.

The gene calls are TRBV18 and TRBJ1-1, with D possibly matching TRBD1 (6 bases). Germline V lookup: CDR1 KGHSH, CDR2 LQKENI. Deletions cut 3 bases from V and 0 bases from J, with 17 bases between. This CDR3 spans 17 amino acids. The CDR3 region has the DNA TGTGCCAGCTCACCCCCGGGGGGGCTAGGGATGAACACTGAAGCTTTCTTT. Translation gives CASSPPGGLGMNTEAFF.